The TCR beta chain described here comes from a study of CD8 T cells in ankylosing spondylitis. This clonotype was found a few times. Its antigen remains unidentified. Study conclusions and caveats: Disease-associated clones were reportedly significantly overrepresented in matched ankylosing spondylitis synovial fluid. Disease-associated clonotypes exhibited CD8+ identity and were relatively infrequent in peripheral blood. A subset of motif variants has previously been described in the synovial fluid and blood of reactive arthritis. Blood of patients with ankylosing spondylitis appeared to be characterized by a TCR beta motif of 8 or 9 highly homologous variants.

In TCRdb, the 5' RACE reads were re-called with MiXCR into one record per CDR3 protein. The sample yields 300,000 to 400,000 distinct CDR3 sequences, about 22% seen once. CDR1 is MDHEN, CDR2 SYDVKM, per germline. V lost 5 bases to trimming and J lost 2 bases; unmatched junction nucleotides: 9. CDR3 length equals 16 residues. The sequence was obtained from a male donor with ankylosing spondylitis. Sequenced material: blood, either unsorted or a sorted T cell fraction (not recorded which). The chain is built from TRBV28 and TRBJ2-3, with TRBD2 identical over 8 bases. The CDR3 DNA follows: TGTGCCAGCAGTCCCCCCTTAGCGGGAACCACAGATACGCAGTATTTT. It codes for CASSPPLAGTTDTQYF.